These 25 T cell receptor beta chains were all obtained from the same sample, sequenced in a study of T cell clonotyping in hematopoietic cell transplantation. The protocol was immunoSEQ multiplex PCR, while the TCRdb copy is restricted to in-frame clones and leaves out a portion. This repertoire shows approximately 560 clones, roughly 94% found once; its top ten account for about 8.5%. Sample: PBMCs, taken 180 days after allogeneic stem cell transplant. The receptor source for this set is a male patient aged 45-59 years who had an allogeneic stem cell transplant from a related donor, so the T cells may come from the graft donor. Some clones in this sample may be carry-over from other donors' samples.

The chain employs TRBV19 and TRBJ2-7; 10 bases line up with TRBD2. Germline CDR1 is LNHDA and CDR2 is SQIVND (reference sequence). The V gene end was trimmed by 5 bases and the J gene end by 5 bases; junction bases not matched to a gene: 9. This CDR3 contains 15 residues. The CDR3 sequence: CASSQRGGLFHEQYF. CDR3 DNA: TGTGCCAGTAGTCAGCGGGGGGGCCTATTCCACGAGCAGTACTTC.

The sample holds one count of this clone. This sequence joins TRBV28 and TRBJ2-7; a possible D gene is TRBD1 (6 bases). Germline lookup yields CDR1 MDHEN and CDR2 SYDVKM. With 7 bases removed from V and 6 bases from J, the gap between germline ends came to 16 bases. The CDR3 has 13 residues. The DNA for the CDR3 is TGTGCCAGCACATCCGGGGTAGGGGGCGAGCAGTACTTC. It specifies CASTSGVGGEQYF. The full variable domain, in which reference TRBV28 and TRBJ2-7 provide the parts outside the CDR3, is DVKVTQSSRYLVKRTGEKVFLECVQDMDHENMFWYRQDPGLGLRLIYFSYDVKMKEKGDIPEGYSVSREKKERFSLILESASTNQTSMYLCASTSGVGGEQYFGPGTRLTVT.

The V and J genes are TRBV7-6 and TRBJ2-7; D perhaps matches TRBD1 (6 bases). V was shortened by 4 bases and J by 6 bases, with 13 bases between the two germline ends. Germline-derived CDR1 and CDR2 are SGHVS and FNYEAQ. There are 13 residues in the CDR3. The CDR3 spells CASSWNRVSEQYF. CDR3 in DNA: TGTGCCAGCAGCTGGAACAGGGTTTCCGAGCAGTACTTC.

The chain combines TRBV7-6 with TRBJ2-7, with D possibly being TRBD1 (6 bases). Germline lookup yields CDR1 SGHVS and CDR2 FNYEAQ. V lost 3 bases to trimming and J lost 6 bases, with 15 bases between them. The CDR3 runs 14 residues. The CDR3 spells CASSFDRLLGEQYF. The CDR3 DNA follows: TGTGCCAGCAGCTTCGACAGGTTACTGGGCGAGCAGTACTTC.

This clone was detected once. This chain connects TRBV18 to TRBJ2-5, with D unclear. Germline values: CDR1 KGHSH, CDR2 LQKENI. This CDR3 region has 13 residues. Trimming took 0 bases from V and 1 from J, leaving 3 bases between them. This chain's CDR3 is CASSPPIQETQYF. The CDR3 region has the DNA TGTGCCAGCTCACCACCAATCCAAGAGACCCAGTACTTC.

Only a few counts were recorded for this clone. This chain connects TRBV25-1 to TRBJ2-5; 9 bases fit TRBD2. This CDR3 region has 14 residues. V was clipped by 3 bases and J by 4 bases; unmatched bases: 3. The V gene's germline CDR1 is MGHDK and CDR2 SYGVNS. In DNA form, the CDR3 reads TGTGCCAGCAGTGATAGCGGGAGACGAGAGACCCAGTACTTC. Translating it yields CASSDSGRRETQYF.

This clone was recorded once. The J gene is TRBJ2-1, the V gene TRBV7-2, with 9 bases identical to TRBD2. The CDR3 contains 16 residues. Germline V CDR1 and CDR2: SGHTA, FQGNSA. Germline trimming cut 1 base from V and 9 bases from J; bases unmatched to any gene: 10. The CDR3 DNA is TGTGCCAGCAGCTTAGTCGGGACTAGCACCGTCGGTGAGCAGTTCTTC. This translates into CASSLVGTSTVGEQFF.

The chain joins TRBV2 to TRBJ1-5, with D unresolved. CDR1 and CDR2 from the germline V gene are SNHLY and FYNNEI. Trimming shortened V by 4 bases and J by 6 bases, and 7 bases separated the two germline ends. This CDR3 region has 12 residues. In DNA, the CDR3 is TGTGCCAGCAGTGCCAGTCTTCAGCCCCAGCATTTT. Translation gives CASSASLQPQHF.

The chain's CDR3 is CASTPDRGRNYGYTF. In nucleotides, the CDR3 is TGTGCCAGCACCCCAGACAGGGGTCGCAACTATGGCTACACCTTC. The chain combines TRBV7-8 with TRBJ1-2, with TRBD1 matching 8 bases. Germline-derived CDR1 and CDR2 are SGHVS and FQNEAQ. CDR3 length: 15 residues. Losses at the gene ends were 7 bases for V and 2 bases for J; bases not matched to a gene: 9.

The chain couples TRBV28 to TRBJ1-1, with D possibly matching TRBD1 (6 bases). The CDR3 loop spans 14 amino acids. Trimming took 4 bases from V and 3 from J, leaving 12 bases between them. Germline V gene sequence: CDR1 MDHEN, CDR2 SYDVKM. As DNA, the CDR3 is TGTGCCAGCAGTTCAGACAGGTGGGACACTGAAGCTTTCTTT. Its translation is CASSSDRWDTEAFF.

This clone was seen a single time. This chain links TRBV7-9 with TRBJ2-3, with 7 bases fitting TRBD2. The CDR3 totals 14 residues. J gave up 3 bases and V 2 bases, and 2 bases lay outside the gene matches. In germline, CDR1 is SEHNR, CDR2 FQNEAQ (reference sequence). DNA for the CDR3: TGTGCCAGCAGCTTATCGCGGGGGACAGATACGCAGTATTTT. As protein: CASSLSRGTDTQYF. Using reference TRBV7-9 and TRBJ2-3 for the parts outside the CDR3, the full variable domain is DTGVSQNPRHKITKRGQNVTFRCDPISEHNRLYWYRQTLGQGPEFLTYFQNEAQLEKSRLLSDRFSAERPKGSFSTLEIQRTEQGDSAMYLCASSLSRGTDTQYFGPGTRLTVL.

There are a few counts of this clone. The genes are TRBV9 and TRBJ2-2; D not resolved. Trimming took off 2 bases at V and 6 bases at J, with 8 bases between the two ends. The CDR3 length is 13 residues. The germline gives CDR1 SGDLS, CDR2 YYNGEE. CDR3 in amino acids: CASSVRGSGELFF. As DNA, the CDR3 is TGTGCCAGCAGCGTTCGAGGATCCGGGGAGCTGTTTTTT.

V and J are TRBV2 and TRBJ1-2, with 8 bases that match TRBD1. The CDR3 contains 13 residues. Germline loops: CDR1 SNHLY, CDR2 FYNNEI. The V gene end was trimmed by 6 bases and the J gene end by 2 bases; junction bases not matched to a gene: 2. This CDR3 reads CASRGQGNYGYTF. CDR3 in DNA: TGTGCCAGCAGAGGACAGGGAAACTATGGCTACACCTTC.

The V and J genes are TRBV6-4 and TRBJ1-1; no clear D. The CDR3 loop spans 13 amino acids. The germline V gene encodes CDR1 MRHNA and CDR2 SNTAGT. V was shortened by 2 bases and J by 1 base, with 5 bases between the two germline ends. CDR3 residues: CASSDVENTEAFF. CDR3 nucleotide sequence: TGTGCCAGCAGTGACGTCGAGAACACTGAAGCTTTCTTT.

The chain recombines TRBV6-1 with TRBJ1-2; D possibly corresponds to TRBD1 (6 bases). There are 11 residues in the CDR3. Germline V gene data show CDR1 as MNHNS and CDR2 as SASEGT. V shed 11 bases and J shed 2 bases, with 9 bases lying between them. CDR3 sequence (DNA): TGTGCCGGAGGACAGAACTATGGCTACACCTTC. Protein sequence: CAGGQNYGYTF.

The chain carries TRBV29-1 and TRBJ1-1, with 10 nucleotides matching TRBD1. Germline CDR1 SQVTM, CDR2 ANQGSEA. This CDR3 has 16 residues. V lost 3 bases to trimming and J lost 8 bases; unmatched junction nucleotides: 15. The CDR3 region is CSVEPVPGQGLIEAFF. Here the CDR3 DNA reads TGCAGCGTTGAGCCTGTCCCGGGACAGGGGCTAATAGAAGCTTTCTTT.

CDR3 sequence (DNA): TGTGCCAGCAGCCCCGCGGCCGGGGAGCTGTTTTTT. Translated: CASSPAAGELFF. V gene TRBV7-3 combines with J gene TRBJ2-2; no clear D. Germline V gene data show CDR1 as SGHTA and CDR2 as FQGTGA. There are 12 residues in the CDR3. V was clipped by 5 bases and J by 6 bases, with 7 bases between them.

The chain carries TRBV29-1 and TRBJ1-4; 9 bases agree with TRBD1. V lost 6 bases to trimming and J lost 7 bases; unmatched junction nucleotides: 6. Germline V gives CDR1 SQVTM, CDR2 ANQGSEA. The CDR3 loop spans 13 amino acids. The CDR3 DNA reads TGCAGCGTCTCACAGGGGGCGCCTGAAAAACTGTTTTTT. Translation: CSVSQGAPEKLFF.

CDR3 in DNA: TGCAGCGTAGAGGGACAGCCGGCCACTGAAGCTTTCTTT. As protein: CSVEGQPATEAFF. This chain connects TRBV29-1 to TRBJ1-1, with 7 bases lining up with TRBD1. Germline trimming cut 6 bases from V and 4 bases from J; bases unmatched to any gene: 8. CDR3 length: 13 residues. From germline, CDR1 is SQVTM and CDR2 ANQGSEA.

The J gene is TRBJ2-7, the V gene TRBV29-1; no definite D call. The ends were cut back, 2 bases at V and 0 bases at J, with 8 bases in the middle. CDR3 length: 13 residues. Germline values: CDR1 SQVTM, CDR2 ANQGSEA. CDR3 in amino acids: CSVEWADSYEQYF. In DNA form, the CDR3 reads TGCAGCGTTGAATGGGCGGACTCCTACGAGCAGTACTTC.

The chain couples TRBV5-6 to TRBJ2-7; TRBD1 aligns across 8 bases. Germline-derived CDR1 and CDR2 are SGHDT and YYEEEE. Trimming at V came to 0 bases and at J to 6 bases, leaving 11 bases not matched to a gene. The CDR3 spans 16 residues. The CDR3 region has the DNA TGTGCCAGCAGCTTGGAGGGACAGGCTAAGATGGGCGAGCAGTACTTC. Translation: CASSLEGQAKMGEQYF.

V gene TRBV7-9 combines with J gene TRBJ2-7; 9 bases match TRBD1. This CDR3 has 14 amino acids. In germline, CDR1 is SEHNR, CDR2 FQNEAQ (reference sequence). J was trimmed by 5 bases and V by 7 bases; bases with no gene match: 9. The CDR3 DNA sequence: TGTGCCAGCACCGTAGGACAGGGGCCCCACGAGCAGTACTTC. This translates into CASTVGQGPHEQYF.

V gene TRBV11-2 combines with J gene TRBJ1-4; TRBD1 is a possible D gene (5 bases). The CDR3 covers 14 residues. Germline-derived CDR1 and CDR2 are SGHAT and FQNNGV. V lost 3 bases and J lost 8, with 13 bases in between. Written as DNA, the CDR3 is TGTGCCAGCAGCTTGGCGCAGGGCCGGGAAAAACTGTTTTTT. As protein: CASSLAQGREKLFF.

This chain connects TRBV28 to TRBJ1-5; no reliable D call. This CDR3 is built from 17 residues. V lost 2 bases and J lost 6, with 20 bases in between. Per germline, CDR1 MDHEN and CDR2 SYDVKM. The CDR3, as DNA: TGTGCCAGCAGTTTAAATCCCGGAGGGTCCCTTGGTCAGCCCCAGCATTTT. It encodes CASSLNPGGSLGQPQHF.

CDR3 in DNA: TGTGCCAGCAGGCCGACAGGGAACACTGAAGCTTTCTTT. Its translation: CASRPTGNTEAFF. The chain employs TRBV28 and TRBJ1-1, with TRBD1 as a possible D gene (6 bases). V was pared by 6 bases and J by 1 base, with 9 bases between. The CDR3 is made up of 13 amino acids. Germline V lookup: CDR1 MDHEN, CDR2 SYDVKM. The full variable domain, in which reference TRBV28 and TRBJ1-1 provide the parts outside the CDR3, is DVKVTQSSRYLVKRTGEKVFLECVQDMDHENMFWYRQDPGLGLRLIYFSYDVKMKEKGDIPEGYSVSREKKERFSLILESASTNQTSMYLCASRPTGNTEAFFGQGTRLTVV.